The clone carrying this TCR beta chain was detected only once. The antigen remains undetermined. The protocol was immunoSEQ multiplex PCR, while the TCRdb copy is restricted to in-frame clones and leaves out a portion. The sample lists approximately 20,000 clones, around 90% occurring once. Germline lookup yields CDR1 MDHEN and CDR2 SYDVKM. The V and J ends lost 4 bases and 7 bases respectively, with 10 bases between them. The CDR3 is 13 residues long. The data derive from a study of monozygotic twins with cystic fibrosis. Study observations and caveats: Monozygotic CF twins shared more identical nucleotide clonotypes than unrelated patients. Age, concordance and disease severity did not associate with shared CDR3 numbers. Co-twins had the most similar V usage for 13 of 16 pairs, J for 8.

Sequences were obtained from blood. The receptor was isolated from a girl aged 2 to 10 with cystic fibrosis. The rearrangement uses TRBV28 and TRBJ1-4; weak D call: TRBD1 (5 bases). The DNA for the CDR3 is TGTGCCAGCAGTTCGGGGCTTCGTGAAAAACTGTTTTTT. Translating it yields CASSSGLREKLFF.